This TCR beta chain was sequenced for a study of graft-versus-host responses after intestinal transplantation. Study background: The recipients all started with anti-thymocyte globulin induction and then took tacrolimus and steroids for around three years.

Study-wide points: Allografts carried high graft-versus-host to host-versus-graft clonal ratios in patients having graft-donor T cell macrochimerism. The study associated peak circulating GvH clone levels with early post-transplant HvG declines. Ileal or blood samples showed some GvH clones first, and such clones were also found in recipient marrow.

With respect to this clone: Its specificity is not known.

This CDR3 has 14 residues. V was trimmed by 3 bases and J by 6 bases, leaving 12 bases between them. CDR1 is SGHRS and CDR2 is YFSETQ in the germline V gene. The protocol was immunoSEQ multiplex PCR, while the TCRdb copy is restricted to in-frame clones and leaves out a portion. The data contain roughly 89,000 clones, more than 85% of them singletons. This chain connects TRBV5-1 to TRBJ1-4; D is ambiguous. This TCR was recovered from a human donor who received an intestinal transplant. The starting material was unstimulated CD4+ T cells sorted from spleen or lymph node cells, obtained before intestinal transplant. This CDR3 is CASSSRRPHEKLFF. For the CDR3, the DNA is TGCGCCAGCAGCTCTAGACGGCCTCATGAAAAACTGTTTTTT.